This T cell receptor beta chain was sequenced for a study of blood T cell repertoires in COVID-19. Enrolment of Seattle patients took place during active infection, and they were followed longitudinally. CDR1 and CDR2 (germline): SGHRS, YFSETQ. CDR3 length: 15 residues. Trimming took off 3 bases at V and 0 bases at J, with 11 bases between the two ends. Per the study methods: Amplification of reference gene primers provided the estimated nucleated cell counts. The table came from immunoSEQ multiplex PCR; TCRdb's copy has only in-frame clones and leaves some out. That table is the source of V, J and clone size, and D and trimming were worked out from the DNA. The data show under 250,000 clones, around nine tenths seen once.

This receptor was identified in a man between 45 and 60 years old with COVID-19, enrolled during active disease. Sequenced: peripheral blood. The genes are TRBV5-1 and TRBJ2-3; D perhaps matches TRBD1 (7 bases). Here the CDR3 DNA reads TGCGCCAGCAGCTCGGAGGGGGCCAGCACAGATACGCAGTATTTT. It translates to CASSSEGASTDTQYF.